The entry that follows covers one T cell receptor beta chain sequence. Antigen: not known. The germline CDR1 and CDR2 sequences are SGHNT and YYREEE (reference sequence). V was trimmed by 5 bases and J by 0 bases, leaving 9 bases between them. The CDR3 is 14 residues long. This sample is drawn from a study of cytomegalovirus exposure and HLA in healthy donors. In the study overall: Ancestry clustering placed 70% to 90% of a few hundred genotyped donors in the Caucasian-associated cluster. Study observations and caveats: Investigators reported approximately 170 TCR beta chains as tied to cytomegalovirus. A later analysis linked more than 15,000 TCR beta sequences to HLA alleles at 0.05 false discovery rate.

Use of 60 Vbeta and 13 Jbeta primers characterized the PCR. Sequencing was performed with immunoSEQ multiplex PCR; in TCRdb, only in-frame clones are kept and a portion is missing. The sample contains 200,000 to 250,000 clones, 78% of which appear only once. The donors, nominally healthy at sampling, likely had unrecorded immune exposures. The clonotype originates from a male donor in good health and CMV-seronegative. Sequenced material: PBMCs. The rearrangement joins TRBV5-4 to TRBJ1-3; possible D gene TRBD1, 5 bases. The CDR3 is CASRQGASGNTIYF. The CDR3 DNA is TGTGCCAGCAGACAAGGGGCCTCTGGAAACACCATATATTTT.